The TCR beta chain described here comes from a study of shared clonotypes between healthy human individuals. Study-wide findings and caveats: Naive subsets typically showed greater estimated richness than memory subsets.

This clone was recorded once. The antigen is undetermined. Trimming shortened V by 0 bases and J by 0 bases, and 19 bases separated the two germline ends. CDR3 length: 18 residues. Germline lookup yields CDR1 SGHDT and CDR2 YYEEEE. In the original processing: Because ImmunoSEQ provided only junction sequences with no quality scores, the filtering differed. Assay used: immunoSEQ multiplex PCR; TCRdb lists only in-frame clones, some missing. V and J calls and clone size come straight from that table; D and trimming were deduced from the DNA. The table lists approximately 740,000 clones, around 92% of them singletons. CD8 cells classed as naive were CD45RO-negative and positively selected for CCR7, excluding terminally differentiated effector memory CD45RA+ cells.

The V call is TRBV5-6, the J call TRBJ2-7, with unresolved D. Input material: naive CD8+ T cells sorted from blood. The receptor comes from a man aged 30-40 years in good health. CDR3 in amino acids: CASSLGSIPGIYSYEQYF. CDR3 nucleotides: TGTGCCAGCAGCTTGGGCTCTATCCCAGGAATTTACTCCTACGAGCAGTACTTC.